This T cell receptor (beta chain) is drawn from a study of blood T cell repertoires in COVID-19. V lost 4 bases, J lost 4 bases, and 8 bases stayed unmatched. The CDR3 contains 16 residues. CDR1 is MDHEN and CDR2 is SYDVKM in the germline V gene. Participants spanned ages about 18 to 100 years and resided in about 25 US areas. Per the original data handling: Amplification with reference gene primers provided the estimates of nucleated cell counts. This table comes from immunoSEQ multiplex PCR, and its TCRdb copy is limited to in-frame clones, with some not included. Clone size and V and J calls were adopted from that table, with D and trimming inferred from the DNA. The profile shows some 62,000 clones, roughly 80% of them singletons.

Sequences were obtained from PBMCs or T cells enriched from blood (not recorded which). The source of this sequence is a woman aged 40 to 50 with acute COVID-19. The chain combines TRBV28 with TRBJ1-2; 11 bases are shared with TRBD1. The CDR3 reads CASSYPGTGGGYGYTF. DNA of the CDR3: TGTGCCAGCAGTTACCCCGGGACAGGGGGGGGCTATGGCTACACCTTC.